This T cell receptor beta chain was sequenced during a study of Tregs in tolerant kidney transplant recipients. Generated by immunoSEQ multiplex PCR, the TCRdb table keeps only in-frame clones and is missing some. The table has 60,000 to 95,000 clones, approximately 98% seen once. For this clone: Its antigen is not known.

Study-wide results and caveats: No direct test of biological reproducibility was done here.

Trimming at V came to 9 bases and at J to 4 bases, leaving 10 bases not matched to a gene. The CDR3 consists of 15 residues. Germline V gene sequence: CDR1 LNHDA, CDR2 SQIVND (reference sequence). This specimen was CD4+ T cells from blood, taken before the transplant. V and J are TRBV19 and TRBJ1-5; 9 bases line up with TRBD1. This clonotype was obtained from a human donor who received a combined kidney and bone marrow transplant. In DNA form, the CDR3 reads TGTGCCAGCCGGTCCGGGACAGGGATTAATCAGCCCCAGCATTTT. Encoded protein: CASRSGTGINQPQHF.